This entry concerns a single TCR beta chain. Its antigen target is currently unknown. Per-base qualities were not stored, and no clone one base away is much larger. According to the germline V gene, CDR1 reads SGHRS and CDR2 reads YFSETQ. The CDR3 goes from the cysteine to the phenylalanine over 15 residues. CDR3 DNA is the only sequence kept; it has 45 bases, read in frame from the first base. Cut back by 4 bases and 7 bases, the V and J ends lie 18 bases apart. TCRbeta CDR3 regions were amplified from genomic DNA by means of the immunoSEQ Assay, a bias-controlled multiplex PCR. In the paper's pipeline: The number of nucleated cells in each sample was estimated by amplification of reference gene primers within the assay. Sequence reads were collapsed and filtered to measure the absolute abundance of every unique TCRbeta CDR3 rearrangement. For each sample, productive Simpson clonality was calculated as the square root of Simpson's diversity index across productive rearrangements. Entries here come from immuneACCESS through TCRdb and include only in-frame sequences with V and J called. Some clones fail to appear in such tables; in the studies checked, an unresolved V gene covers under half of the shortfall, and the cause of the remainder is unknown. That table gives V, J and clone size, and the DNA gave D and trimming. This sample is represented by about 180,000 clones; approximately 78% of them were singletons. Approximately 12% of the sample rests with the top ten.

In Seattle, one collaborating source enrolled patients while the infection was active and tracked those patients longitudinally over the course of disease. Whole blood was collected in K2EDTA tubes by collaborating institutions according to the institutions' own protocols. For TCRbeta analysis, collaborator samples were shipped as frozen whole blood, as isolated PBMCs, or as DNA extracted from either sample type. These data originate in a study of blood T cell repertoires in COVID-19 (dated by TCRdb to 2020 to 2021). Study-wide context: Collaborator samples came from the United States, Italy and Spain and covered acute and convalescent phases of COVID-19. The material from the prospective study consisted of cDNA or gDNA derived from T cells, B-cell-depleted T cells, or PBMCs. Deeply sampled blood TCRbeta repertoires from subjects exposed to, actively infected with, or recovered from COVID-19 were included in the dataset. The repertoires were made available in a free public database intended to serve as a resource for research on the immune response to SARS-CoV-2. Samples came from the ongoing ImmuneRACE study (first 160 participants) plus 1,254 subjects from 6 global collaborators. Nearly every sample came with metadata listing a de-identified subject ID, COVID-19 status, age in years and sex. Where available, HLA class I and class II types were taken from metadata supplied by the sample provider and were not determined by assay-based typing.

The paper's findings and limits, for the study overall: Clinical and demographic metadata were provided uncurated, with the amount varying by source and participant.

The V and J segments used are TRBV5-1 and TRBJ2-1, with TRBD1 as a weak D call on 5 bases. The receptor was derived from a woman aged 80 or over with COVID-19, enrolled during active disease. Sequencing used peripheral blood. Here the CDR3 is given as CASSPSQGLWNEQFF. The DNA sequence is TGCGCCAGCAGCCCTAGTCAGGGTTTGTGGAATGAGCAGTTCTTC.